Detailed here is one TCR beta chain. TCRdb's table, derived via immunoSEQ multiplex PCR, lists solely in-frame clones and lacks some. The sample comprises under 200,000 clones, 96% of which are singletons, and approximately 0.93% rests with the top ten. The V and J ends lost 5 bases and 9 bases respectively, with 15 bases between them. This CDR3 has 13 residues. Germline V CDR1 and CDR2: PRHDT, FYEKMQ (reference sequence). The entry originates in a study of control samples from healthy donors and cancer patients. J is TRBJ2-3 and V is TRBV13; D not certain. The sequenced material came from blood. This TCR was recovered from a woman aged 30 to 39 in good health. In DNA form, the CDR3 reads TGTGCCAGCAGCCCGTCATTTTTAGGCACGCAGTATTTT. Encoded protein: CASSPSFLGTQYF.